This entry concerns a single TCR beta chain. What antigen it recognizes has not been identified. No much larger clonotype is one base removed from it; base qualities were not supplied. One collaborating source in Seattle enrolled patients during active infection and followed them longitudinally through the course of disease. Each collaborating institution followed its own protocols to collect whole blood in K2EDTA tubes. Collaborator samples were shipped for TCRbeta analysis as frozen whole blood, isolated PBMCs, or DNA extracted from either sample type. The entry originates in a study of blood T cell repertoires in COVID-19 (dated by TCRdb to the early 2020s). In the study overall: Collaborator samples came from the United States, Italy and Spain and covered acute and convalescent phases of COVID-19. Where available, HLA class I and class II types were obtained from metadata supplied by the sample provider rather than from assay-based typing. The samples were drawn from two sources: the first 160 participants of the ongoing ImmuneRACE study, and 1,200 or so subjects contributed by 6 global collaborators. The material from the prospective study consisted of cDNA or gDNA derived from T cells, B-cell-depleted T cells, or PBMCs. The repertoires were made available in a free public database intended to serve as a resource for research on the immune response to SARS-CoV-2. Deeply sampled blood TCRbeta repertoires from subjects exposed to, actively infected with, or recovered from COVID-19 were included in the dataset. The sample metadata nearly always contained a de-identified subject ID, COVID-19 status, age in years and sex.

Including cysteine and phenylalanine, the CDR3 has 14 amino acids. The sequence is cut down to CDR3 DNA, 42 bases in frame from base 1. The germline V gene (reference sequence) supplies CDR1 SEHNR and CDR2 FQNEAQ. Between the V and J ends, shortened by 7 bases and 6 bases respectively, the junction contains 16 bases. The immunoSEQ Assay, a bias-controlled multiplex PCR, was used to amplify TCRbeta CDR3 regions from genomic DNA. In the original analysis: The number of nucleated cells in each sample was estimated by amplification of reference gene primers within the assay. To quantify the absolute abundance of each unique TCRbeta CDR3 rearrangement, sequence reads were collapsed and filtered. For each sample, productive Simpson clonality was calculated by taking the square root of Simpson's diversity index across productive rearrangements. Not all clones reach the TCRdb copy of this immuneACCESS table, which keeps in-frame sequences only. Checked studies attribute under half of the gap to unresolved V genes and leave the rest unexplained. D and trimming come from the DNA, and the V and J calls and clone size come from that table. Recorded for this sample are 450,000 or so clones; 89% of them occurred a single time. The ten most abundant clones make up around 0.92% of the sample.

Results the study describes overall, beyond this receptor: Clinical and demographic metadata were provided uncurated, with the amount varying by source and participant.

The sequencing input was peripheral blood. The rearrangement joined TRBV7-9 to TRBJ2-1; 6 matching bases give a weak D call of TRBD2. This clonotype was sampled from a young man with COVID-19, enrolled during active disease. The nucleotides are TGTGCCAGCACAGGAGGGCCGTTATCCAATGAGCAGTTCTTC. Translated, it gives CASTGGPLSNEQFF. With the rest looked up from the reference TRBV7-9 and TRBJ2-1 genes rather than sequenced, the full variable domain is DTGVSQNPRHKITKRGQNVTFRCDPISEHNRLYWYRQTLGQGPEFLTYFQNEAQLEKSRLLSDRFSAERPKGSFSTLEIQRTEQGDSAMYLCASTGGPLSNEQFFGPGTRLTVL.